This T cell receptor beta chain was profiled in a study of regulatory and conventional T cells in RAG deficiency. Study outcomes and limitations: Shannon entropy fell and Simpson indices rose in RAG-deficient patients. In Omenn syndrome, Treg and Tconv repertoires overlapped >90%. Treg unique TCR beta sequences were 90 to 100-fold fewer in Omenn syndrome and CID/AS patients than controls.

There are 13 residues in the CDR3. V was clipped by 7 bases and J by 3 bases, with 9 bases between them. Germline CDR1 LNHDA, CDR2 SQIVND (reference sequence). The method was immunoSEQ multiplex PCR; TCRdb's version includes in-frame clones alone and lacks a portion of them. Here the sample spans more than 30,000 clones, 90% being singletons. As for this clone: Its antigen remains unidentified.

This sample was also put to use in a study of regulatory T cells. That report notes: The PCR used 52 TRBV and 13 TRBJ primers. Skewed V and J usage and few unique V-J pairs marked patient repertoires, most in Tregs.

This sequence joins TRBV19 and TRBJ2-2; the D is unclear. This TCR was recovered from a human donor in good health. Sequencing input: CD8+ T cells sorted from blood. The CDR3 nucleotides are TGTGCCAGTACAGCGACTGACACCGGGGAGCTGTTTTTT. It encodes CASTATDTGELFF.